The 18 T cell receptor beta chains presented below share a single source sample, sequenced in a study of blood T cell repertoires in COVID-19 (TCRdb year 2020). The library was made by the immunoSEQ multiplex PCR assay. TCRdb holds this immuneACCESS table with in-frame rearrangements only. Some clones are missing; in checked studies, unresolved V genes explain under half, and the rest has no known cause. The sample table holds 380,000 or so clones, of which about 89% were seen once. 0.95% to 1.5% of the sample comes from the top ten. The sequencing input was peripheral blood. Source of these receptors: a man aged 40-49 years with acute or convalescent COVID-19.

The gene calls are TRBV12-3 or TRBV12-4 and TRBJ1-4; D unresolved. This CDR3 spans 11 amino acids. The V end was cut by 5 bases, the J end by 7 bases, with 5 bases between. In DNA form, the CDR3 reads TGTGCCAGCAGTCCCGGTGAAAAACTGTTTTTT. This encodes CASSPGEKLFF.

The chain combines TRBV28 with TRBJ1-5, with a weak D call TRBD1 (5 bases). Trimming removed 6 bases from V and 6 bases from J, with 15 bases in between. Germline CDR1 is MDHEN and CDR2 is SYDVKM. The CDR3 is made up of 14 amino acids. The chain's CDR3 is CASSSGGGSQPQHF. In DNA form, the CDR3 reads TGTGCCAGCAGCTCCGGTGGGGGGAGTCAGCCCCAGCATTTT.

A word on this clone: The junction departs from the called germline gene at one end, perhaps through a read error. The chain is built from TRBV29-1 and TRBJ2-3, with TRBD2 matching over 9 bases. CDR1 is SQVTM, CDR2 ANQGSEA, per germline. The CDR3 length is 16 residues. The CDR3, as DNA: TGCAGTGTTGAGGTCGAAGCGGGAGGCACCACAGATACGCAGTATTTT. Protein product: CSVEVEAGGTTDTQYF.

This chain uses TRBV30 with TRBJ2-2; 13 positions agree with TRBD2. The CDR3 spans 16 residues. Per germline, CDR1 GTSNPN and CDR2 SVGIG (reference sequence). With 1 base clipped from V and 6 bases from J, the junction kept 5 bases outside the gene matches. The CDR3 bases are TGTGCCTGGAGTGATTCGGGACTAGCGGGACCCGGGGAGCTGTTTTTT. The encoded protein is CAWSDSGLAGPGELFF.

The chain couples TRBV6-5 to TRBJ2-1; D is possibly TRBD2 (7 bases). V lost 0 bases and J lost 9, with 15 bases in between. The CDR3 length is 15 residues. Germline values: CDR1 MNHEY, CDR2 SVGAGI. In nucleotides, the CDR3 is TGTGCCAGCAGTTACTCACCGGGGGGCCCCGGTGAGCAGTTCTTC. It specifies CASSYSPGGPGEQFF.

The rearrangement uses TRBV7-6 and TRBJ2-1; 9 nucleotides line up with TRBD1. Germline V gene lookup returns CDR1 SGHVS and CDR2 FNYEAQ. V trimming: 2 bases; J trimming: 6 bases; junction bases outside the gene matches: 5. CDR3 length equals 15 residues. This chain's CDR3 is CASSLTGTGFNEQFF. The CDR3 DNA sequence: TGTGCCAGCAGCTTAACGGGGACAGGGTTCAATGAGCAGTTCTTC.

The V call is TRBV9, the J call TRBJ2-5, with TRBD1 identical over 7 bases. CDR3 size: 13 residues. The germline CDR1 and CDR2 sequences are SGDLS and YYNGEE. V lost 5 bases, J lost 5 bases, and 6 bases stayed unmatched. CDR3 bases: TGTGCCAGCAGTGCAGGGGGTACGGAGACCCAGTACTTC. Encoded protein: CASSAGGTETQYF.

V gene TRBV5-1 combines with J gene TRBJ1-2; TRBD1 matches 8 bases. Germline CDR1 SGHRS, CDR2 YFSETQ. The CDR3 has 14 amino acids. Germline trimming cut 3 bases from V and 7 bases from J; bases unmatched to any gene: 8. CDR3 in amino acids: CASSSGTGPTGYTF. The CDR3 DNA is TGCGCCAGCAGCTCCGGGACAGGTCCCACTGGCTACACCTTC. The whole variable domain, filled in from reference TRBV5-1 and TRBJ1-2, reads KAGVTQTPRYLIKTRGQQVTLSCSPISGHRSVSWYQQTPGQGLQFLFEYFSETQRNKGNFPGRFSGRQFSNSRSEMNVSTLELGDSALYLCASSSGTGPTGYTFGSGTRLTVV.

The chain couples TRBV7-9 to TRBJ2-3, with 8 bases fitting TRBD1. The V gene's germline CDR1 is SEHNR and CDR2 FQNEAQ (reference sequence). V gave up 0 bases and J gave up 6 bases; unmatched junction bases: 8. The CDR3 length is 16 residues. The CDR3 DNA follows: TGTGCCAGCAGCTTAGCGTGGGACAGGCCTTGGGATACGCAGTATTTT. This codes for CASSLAWDRPWDTQYF.

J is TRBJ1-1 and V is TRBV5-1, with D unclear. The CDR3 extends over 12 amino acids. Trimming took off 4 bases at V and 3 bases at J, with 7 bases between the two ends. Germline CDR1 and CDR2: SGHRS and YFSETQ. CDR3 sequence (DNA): TGCGCCAGCAGCCCCCGGGACACTGAAGCTTTCTTT. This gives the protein CASSPRDTEAFF.

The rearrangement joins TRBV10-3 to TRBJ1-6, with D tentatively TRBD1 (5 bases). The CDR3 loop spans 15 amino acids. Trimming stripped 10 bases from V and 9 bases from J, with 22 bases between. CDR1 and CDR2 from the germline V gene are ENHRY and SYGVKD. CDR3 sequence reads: CASMLGAAMPSPLHF. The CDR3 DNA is TGTGCCAGTATGCTTGGGGCAGCGATGCCTTCACCCCTCCACTTT.

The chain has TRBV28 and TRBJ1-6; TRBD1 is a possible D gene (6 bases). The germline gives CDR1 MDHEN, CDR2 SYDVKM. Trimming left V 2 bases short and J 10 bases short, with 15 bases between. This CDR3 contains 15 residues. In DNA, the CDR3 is TGTGCCAGCAGTTTACTGCAGGGGTTTAGGTCACCCCTCCACTTT. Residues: CASSLLQGFRSPLHF. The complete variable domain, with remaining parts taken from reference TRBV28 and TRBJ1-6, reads DVKVTQSSRYLVKRTGEKVFLECVQDMDHENMFWYRQDPGLGLRLIYFSYDVKMKEKGDIPEGYSVSREKKERFSLILESASTNQTSMYLCASSLLQGFRSPLHFGNGTRLTVT.

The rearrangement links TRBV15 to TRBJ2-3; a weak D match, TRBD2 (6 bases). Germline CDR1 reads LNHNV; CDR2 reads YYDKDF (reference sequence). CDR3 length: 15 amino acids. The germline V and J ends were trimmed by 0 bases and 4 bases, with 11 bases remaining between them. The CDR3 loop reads CATSRDRASADTQYF. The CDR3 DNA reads TGTGCCACCAGCAGAGATCGGGCTAGCGCAGATACGCAGTATTTT.

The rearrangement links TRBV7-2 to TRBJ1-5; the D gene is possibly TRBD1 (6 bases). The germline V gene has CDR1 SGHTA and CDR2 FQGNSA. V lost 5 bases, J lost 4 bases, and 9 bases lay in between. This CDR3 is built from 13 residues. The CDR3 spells CASSGQQNQPQHF. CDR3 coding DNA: TGTGCCAGCAGCGGACAGCAAAATCAGCCCCAGCATTTT.

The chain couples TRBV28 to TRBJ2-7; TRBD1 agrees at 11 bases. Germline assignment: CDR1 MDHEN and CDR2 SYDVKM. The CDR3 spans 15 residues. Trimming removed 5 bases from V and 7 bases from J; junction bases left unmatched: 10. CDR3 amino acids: CASSPRVDRGREQYF. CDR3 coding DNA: TGTGCCAGCAGTCCTCGGGTGGACAGGGGGCGTGAGCAGTACTTC.

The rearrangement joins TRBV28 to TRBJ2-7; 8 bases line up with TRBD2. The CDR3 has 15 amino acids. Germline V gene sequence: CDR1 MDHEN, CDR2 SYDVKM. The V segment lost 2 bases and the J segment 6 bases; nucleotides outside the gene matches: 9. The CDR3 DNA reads TGTGCCAGCAGTTTAATGCTAGCGGGTACACCCGAGCAGTACTTC. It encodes CASSLMLAGTPEQYF.

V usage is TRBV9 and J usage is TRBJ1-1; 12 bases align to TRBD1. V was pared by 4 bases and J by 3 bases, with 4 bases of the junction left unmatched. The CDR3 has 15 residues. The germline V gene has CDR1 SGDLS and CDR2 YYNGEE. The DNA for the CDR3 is TGTGCCAGCAGCCTAGGGACAGGGGGCCACACTGAAGCTTTCTTT. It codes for CASSLGTGGHTEAFF.

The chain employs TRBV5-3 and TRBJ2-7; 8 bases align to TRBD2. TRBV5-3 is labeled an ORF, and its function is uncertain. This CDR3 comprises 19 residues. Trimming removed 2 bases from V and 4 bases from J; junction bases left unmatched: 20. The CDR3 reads CARSLPTGGQFRRSYEQYF. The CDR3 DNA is TGTGCCAGAAGCTTACCGACGGGAGGGCAGTTTCGCCGGTCGTACGAGCAGTACTTC.